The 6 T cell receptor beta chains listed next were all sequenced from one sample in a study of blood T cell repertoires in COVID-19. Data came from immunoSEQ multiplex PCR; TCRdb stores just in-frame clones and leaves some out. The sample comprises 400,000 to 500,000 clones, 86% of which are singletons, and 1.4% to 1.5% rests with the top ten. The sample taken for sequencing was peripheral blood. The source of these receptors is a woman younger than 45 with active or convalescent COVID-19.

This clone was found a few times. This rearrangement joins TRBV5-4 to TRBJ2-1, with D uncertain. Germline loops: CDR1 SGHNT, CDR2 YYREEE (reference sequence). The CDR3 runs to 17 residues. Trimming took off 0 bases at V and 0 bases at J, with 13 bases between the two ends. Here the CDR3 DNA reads TGTGCCAGCAGCTTGGCCGGTCGCATAAGCTCCTACAATGAGCAGTTCTTC. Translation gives CASSLAGRISSYNEQFF.

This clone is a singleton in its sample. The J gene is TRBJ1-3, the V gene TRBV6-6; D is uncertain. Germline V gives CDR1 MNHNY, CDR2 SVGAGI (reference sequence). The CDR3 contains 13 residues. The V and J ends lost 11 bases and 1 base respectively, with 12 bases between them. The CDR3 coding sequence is TGTGCCGCACAACGGGATTCTGGAAACACCATATATTTT. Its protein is CAAQRDSGNTIYF.

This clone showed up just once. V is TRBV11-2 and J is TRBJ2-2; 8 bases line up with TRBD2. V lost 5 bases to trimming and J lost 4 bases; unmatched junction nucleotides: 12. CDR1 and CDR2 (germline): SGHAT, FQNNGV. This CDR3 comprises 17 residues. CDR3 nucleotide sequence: TGTGCCAGCAGCATCTCCCTTGCGGGAGGATTCACCGGGGAGCTGTTTTTT. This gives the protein CASSISLAGGFTGELFF.

The CDR3 DNA reads as TGTGCCAGCAGCCCCAGGGGACCCTCCTATGGCTACACCTTC. Its protein is CASSPRGPSYGYTF. The J gene is TRBJ1-2, the V gene TRBV3-1 (or the pseudogene TRBV3-2); the D gene is possibly TRBD1 (6 bases). With 4 bases removed from V and 4 bases from J, the gap between germline ends came to 13 bases. The CDR3 sequence is 14 residues long. Germline CDR1 LGHDT, CDR2 YNNKEL (reference sequence).

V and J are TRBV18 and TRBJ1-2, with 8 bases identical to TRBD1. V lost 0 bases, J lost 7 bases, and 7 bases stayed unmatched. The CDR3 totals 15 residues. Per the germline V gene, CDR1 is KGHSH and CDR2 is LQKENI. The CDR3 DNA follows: TGTGCCAGCTCACCACCGAAGACAGGGGCGGTTGGCTACACCTTC. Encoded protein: CASSPPKTGAVGYTF.

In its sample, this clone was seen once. The CDR3, as DNA: TGTGCCAGCAGCCAAGATCGGGACTCGGGCGATGAGCAGTTCTTC. This codes for CASSQDRDSGDEQFF. V is TRBV4-2 and J is TRBJ2-1; D possibly corresponds to TRBD2 (6 bases). The CDR3 length is 15 residues. Looked up from germline, CDR1 is LGHNA and CDR2 is YNFKEQ. V was clipped by 0 bases and J by 8 bases, with 14 bases between them.